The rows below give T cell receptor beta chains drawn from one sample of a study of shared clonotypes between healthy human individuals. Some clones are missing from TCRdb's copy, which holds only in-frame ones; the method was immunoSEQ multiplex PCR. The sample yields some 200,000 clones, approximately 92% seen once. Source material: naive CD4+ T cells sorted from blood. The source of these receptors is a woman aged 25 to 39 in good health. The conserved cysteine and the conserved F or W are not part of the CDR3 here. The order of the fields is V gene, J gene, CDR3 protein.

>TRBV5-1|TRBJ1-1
ASSPWTQVPEAF
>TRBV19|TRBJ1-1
ASSWGDTEAF
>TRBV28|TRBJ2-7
ASSILAGVFAEQY
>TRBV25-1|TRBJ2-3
ASSDVMGAPDTQY
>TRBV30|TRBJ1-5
AWSAVTGNQPQH
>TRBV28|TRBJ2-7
ASSLGTYEQY
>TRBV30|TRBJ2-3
AWTSKRGQSTDTQY
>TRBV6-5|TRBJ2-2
ASTPNRNTGELF
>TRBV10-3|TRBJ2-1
AISEFGASGRSYNEQF
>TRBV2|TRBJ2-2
ASEGLAGGSNTGELF
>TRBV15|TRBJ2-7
ATSSEGLGDEQY
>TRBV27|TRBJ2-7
ASSLAKVVGASSSEQY
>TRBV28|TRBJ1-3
ASTEVGNTIY
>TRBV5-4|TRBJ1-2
ASSLGGDYGYT
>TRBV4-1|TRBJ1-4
ASSQGHHVEKLF